A single sample is the source of the 8 T cell receptor beta chains below, sequenced in a study of post-analysis software for immune sequencing data. Study results and limitations: Roughly 5 TRBV segments (TRBV5-6, TRBV5-1 and TRBV20-1 among them) occurred more frequently in patients than in controls.

Presence of unique molecular identifiers characterized the TCR beta cDNA libraries. Each CDR3 protein is one row after TCRdb ran MiXCR on the PCR reads. This repertoire shows about 210,000 distinct CDR3 sequences, around 29% found once; its top ten account for about 3.4%. The antigens for these receptors are not known. The sample comprised blood. These receptors were taken from a girl aged 2 to 17 with multiple sclerosis.

Ten or more counts support this clonotype. The chain carries TRBV20-1 and TRBJ1-2, with 10 bases that match TRBD1. The CDR3 sequence is 16 residues long. V lost 1 base and J lost 7; bases outside the gene matches: 12. The germline CDR1 and CDR2 sequences are DFQATT and SNEGSKA (reference sequence). Here the CDR3 DNA reads TGCAGTGCTAGAGTGGCCCCCCGGGACAGGGGTGCTGGCTACACCTTC. Its translation is CSARVAPRDRGAGYTF.

This chain uses TRBV20-1 with TRBJ1-1; D gene unclear. V was shortened by 3 bases and J by 8 bases, with 4 bases between the two germline ends. Per germline, CDR1 DFQATT and CDR2 SNEGSKA (reference sequence). The CDR3 spans 9 residues. The CDR3 sequence: CSASREAFF. DNA of the CDR3: TGCAGTGCTAGCAGGGAAGCTTTCTTT.

As concerns this clonotype: A read error is possible here, since a much larger clone lies one base away. The CDR3 is CANTDRGSLSYEQYF. CDR3 coding DNA: TGTGCCAACACCGACCGCGGGAGCCTCTCCTACGAGCAGTACTTC. The chain links TRBV5-6 to TRBJ2-7, with 7 bases aligning to TRBD2. Trimming at V came to 9 bases and at J to 0 bases, leaving 12 bases not matched to a gene. Germline lookup yields CDR1 SGHDT and CDR2 YYEEEE. The CDR3 is 15 residues long.

The rearrangement joins TRBV20-1 to TRBJ2-2; 7 nucleotides match TRBD2. Trimming removed 5 bases from V and 6 bases from J; junction bases left unmatched: 3. Germline CDR1 is DFQATT and CDR2 is SNEGSKA (reference sequence). This CDR3 has 12 amino acids. CDR3 coding DNA: TGCAGTGCTTCCGGACTAGCCGGGGAGCTGTTTTTT. It is translated as CSASGLAGELFF.

Many counts were recorded for this clonotype. The chain recombines TRBV4-1 with TRBJ1-5; TRBD1 matches at 9 bases. The length of the CDR3 is 16 residues. Germline CDR1 is MGHRA and CDR2 is YSYEKL. V lost 4 bases, J lost 1 base, and 5 bases stayed unmatched. In DNA form, the CDR3 reads TGCGCCAGCAGCCGAGGTGGGACAGGGAGCAATCAGCCCCAGCATTTT. This codes for CASSRGGTGSNQPQHF.

This clonotype occurred a few times. The chain carries TRBV10-3 and TRBJ2-4; D possibly corresponds to TRBD2 (5 bases). Germline V gives CDR1 ENHRY, CDR2 SYGVKD. V was clipped by 4 bases and J by 0 bases, with 10 bases between them. The CDR3 consists of 15 residues. The CDR3 here is CAISAGNLAKNIQYF. CDR3 nucleotides: TGTGCCATCAGTGCGGGGAATCTAGCCAAAAACATTCAGTACTTC.

In regard to this clonotype: With a much larger clone just one base away, this may be a read error. V is TRBV29-1 and J is TRBJ1-2; D is uncertain. Per the germline V gene, CDR1 is SQVTM and CDR2 is ANQGSEA. CDR3 length: 13 residues. V lost 1 base and J lost 4, with 10 bases in between. The CDR3 loop reads CSVEARNRYGYTF. The DNA for the CDR3 is TGCAGCGTTGAAGCGCGCAACCGCTATGGCTACACCTTC.

About this clonotype itself: This may come from a read error, since a much larger clone is one base off. The chain joins TRBV29-1 to TRBJ2-7; tentatively, D is TRBD1 (5 bases). The CDR3 covers 16 residues. The germline V and J ends were trimmed by 2 bases and 4 bases, with 21 bases remaining between them. CDR1 is SQVTM and CDR2 is ANQGSEA in the germline V gene. Here the CDR3 DNA reads TGCAGCGTTGAAAGGGCGACAGAACATTTGGAGTACGAGCAGTACTTC. Encoded protein: CSVERATEHLEYEQYF.